These 25 T cell receptor beta chains originate from one sample sequenced in a study of early T cells in non-severe SARS-CoV-2 infection. TCRdb passed the 5' RACE reads through MiXCR, listing each CDR3 protein once. The table shows approximately 70,000 distinct CDR3 sequences, with approximately 12% occurring only once. Here the sequenced sample was whole blood, taken at baseline. These receptors all stem from an adult who was a healthcare worker with PCR-confirmed SARS-CoV-2 infection or an uninfected control (not recorded which). The donor label of this sample is uncertain.

This clonotype was observed a single time. V usage is TRBV7-3 and J usage is TRBJ2-3, with D unresolved. CDR1 SGHTA and CDR2 FQGTGA come from the germline V gene. This CDR3 has 14 residues. Trimming stripped 5 bases from V and 4 bases from J, with 13 bases between. CDR3 protein: CASSLLGGADTQYF. The CDR3 DNA reads TGTGCCAGCAGCCTCCTAGGCGGAGCAGATACGCAGTATTTT. The complete variable domain, with remaining parts taken from reference TRBV7-3 and TRBJ2-3, reads GAGVSQTPSNKVTEKGKYVELRCDPISGHTALYWYRQSLGQGPEFLIYFQGTGAADDSGLPNDRFFAVRPEGSVSTLKIQRTERGDSAVYLCASSLLGGADTQYFGPGTRLTVL.

Comments on this clonotype: The junction differs from germline at one of its ends, possibly a read error. The J gene is TRBJ2-5, the V gene TRBV20-1; 8 positions match TRBD2. The germline V gene has CDR1 DFQATT and CDR2 SNEGSKA (reference sequence). The CDR3 covers 14 residues. CDR3 region: CSARAGAAQETQYF. For the CDR3, the DNA is TGCAGTGCCAGAGCGGGAGCGGCCCAAGAGACCCAGTACTTC.

This clonotype was picked up many times. CDR3 protein: CASSEEGYHNSPLHF. The CDR3 nucleotides are TGTGCCAGCAGCGAGGAGGGGTATCATAATTCACCCCTCCACTTT. J is TRBJ1-6 and V is TRBV2, with D tentatively TRBD1 (5 bases). Germline-derived CDR1 and CDR2 are SNHLY and FYNNEI. The V gene lost 6 bases and the J gene lost 5 bases, with 14 bases spanning the gap. This CDR3 region has 15 residues.

This clonotype was counted only a few times. The V and J genes are TRBV5-1 and TRBJ2-1; 9 bases match TRBD2. Germline lookup yields CDR1 SGHRS and CDR2 YFSETQ. V lost 4 bases to trimming and J lost 1 base; unmatched junction nucleotides: 6. The CDR3 is 16 residues long. CDR3 nucleotides: TGCGCCAGCAGCATAGGACTAGCGCAATCCTACAATGAGCAGTTCTTC. Translation gives CASSIGLAQSYNEQFF.

The sample holds many counts of this clonotype. This chain connects TRBV2 to TRBJ2-2, with 7 bases fitting TRBD1. CDR3 length equals 13 residues. The ends lost 7 bases at V and 5 bases at J; junction bases unmatched: 4. Per the germline V gene, CDR1 is SNHLY and CDR2 is FYNNEI. In nucleotides, the CDR3 is TGTGCCAGCACGAACAGGGGAACCGGGGAGCTGTTTTTT. Translating gives CASTNRGTGELFF.

For this clonotype: This sequence may be a read error, since a much larger clone differs from it by one base. This chain uses TRBV11-2 with TRBJ2-6; D not resolved. The CDR3 consists of 15 residues. Germline V gene sequence: CDR1 SGHAT, CDR2 FQNNGV. Trimming cost V 11 bases and J 0 bases, with 14 bases left between them. In nucleotides, the CDR3 is TGTGCCTGCCTTCCTGCCGTCTCTGGGGCCAACGTCCTGACTTTC. Its translation: CACLPAVSGANVLTF.

The chain has TRBV24-1 and TRBJ2-3, with 8 bases aligning to TRBD2. Germline CDR1 reads KGHDR; CDR2 reads SFDVKD. V shed 3 bases, J shed 0 bases, and the junction held 10 bases outside the gene matches. The CDR3 length is 18 residues. The CDR3 DNA follows: TGTGCCACCAGTGATCCGAGAGCTAGCGGGTTTAGCACAGATACGCAGTATTTT. Protein sequence: CATSDPRASGFSTDTQYF.

This sequence joins TRBV6-2 or TRBV6-3 and TRBJ2-4; D might be TRBD1 (5 bases). V gave up 2 bases and J gave up 6 bases, with 11 bases separating them. Germline assignment: CDR1 MNHEY and CDR2 SVGEGT. There are 14 residues in the CDR3. The CDR3 DNA is TGTGCCAGCAGTTACGACAGCCCTAGAAACATTCAGTACTTC. Translated: CASSYDSPRNIQYF.

This clonotype has only a few counts. The chain recombines TRBV20-1 with TRBJ1-2; D gene ambiguous. The germline V gene encodes CDR1 DFQATT and CDR2 SNEGSKA (reference sequence). V lost 3 bases, J lost 6 bases, and 8 bases lay in between. The CDR3 runs to 11 residues. Written as DNA, the CDR3 is TGCAGTGCTAGTCTCCGGGATGGCTACACCTTC. It encodes CSASLRDGYTF.

This clonotype was observed a few times. The rearrangement uses TRBV5-5 and TRBJ1-6; no clear D. Trimming pared 3 bases from V and 7 bases from J, leaving 17 bases between. In germline, CDR1 is SGHKS, CDR2 YYEKEE (reference sequence). The CDR3 has 16 amino acids. The CDR3 is CASSWVYLGGNSPLHF. CDR3 DNA sequence: TGTGCCAGCAGCTGGGTCTATCTGGGCGGGAATTCACCCCTCCACTTT.

This clonotype was counted many times. The V gene is TRBV2, the J gene TRBJ2-1, with D uncertain. This CDR3 contains 10 residues. Trimming cost V 8 bases and J 15 bases, with 14 bases left between them. The germline V gene encodes CDR1 SNHLY and CDR2 FYNNEI. CDR3 DNA: TGTGCCAGCCTCTTAGGCCCTCCGTTCTTC. As protein: CASLLGPPFF.

The CDR3 DNA is TGCAGTGCTGCGGGACAGGGTTTTTCCTACGAGCAGTACTTC. It specifies CSAAGQGFSYEQYF. V usage is TRBV20-1 and J usage is TRBJ2-7, with TRBD1 matching over 9 bases. The length of the CDR3 is 14 residues. CDR1 DFQATT and CDR2 SNEGSKA come from the germline V gene (reference sequence). With 5 bases clipped from V and 1 base from J, the junction kept 6 bases outside the gene matches.

The rearrangement uses TRBV10-2 and TRBJ1-5, with 7 bases lining up with TRBD1. This CDR3 region has 16 residues. V was pared by 0 bases and J by 5 bases, with 7 bases of the junction left unmatched. Germline-derived CDR1 and CDR2 are WSHSY and SAAADI. CDR3 coding DNA: TGCGCCAGCAGTGAGTCGACAGGGTCAGAGCATCAGCCCCAGCATTTT. Its translation is CASSESTGSEHQPQHF.

There are many counts of this clonotype. This rearrangement joins TRBV12-3 or TRBV12-4 to TRBJ1-2; D is undetermined. The CDR3 totals 14 residues. Trimming took off 1 base at V and 4 bases at J, with 10 bases between the two ends. CDR3 in amino acids: CASSLGGDTYGYTF. The CDR3 DNA sequence: TGTGCCAGCAGTTTAGGGGGAGACACCTATGGCTACACCTTC.

For this clonotype: Since a much larger clone is just one base distant, this may be a read error. V gene TRBV10-2 combines with J gene TRBJ2-7; 10 positions match TRBD1. Germline V gene data show CDR1 as WSHSY and CDR2 as SAAADI. The CDR3 has 15 residues. The chain's CDR3 is CTSSRPGTGVYEQYF. CDR3 DNA sequence: TGCACCAGCAGTCGGCCCGGGACAGGGGTCTACGAGCAGTACTTC.

This clonotype was recorded a few times. This chain uses TRBV28 with TRBJ2-3, with 8 bases matching TRBD2. This CDR3 has 16 amino acids. In germline, CDR1 is MDHEN, CDR2 SYDVKM. Trimming cost V 2 bases and J 2 bases; bases outside gene matches: 6. The CDR3: CASSLRVAGPTDTQYF. CDR3 coding DNA: TGTGCCAGCAGTTTAAGGGTAGCGGGGCCCACAGATACGCAGTATTTT. The entire variable domain, with the rest obtained from reference TRBV28 and TRBJ2-3, is as follows: DVKVTQSSRYLVKRTGEKVFLECVQDMDHENMFWYRQDPGLGLRLIYFSYDVKMKEKGDIPEGYSVSREKKERFSLILESASTNQTSMYLCASSLRVAGPTDTQYFGPGTRLTVL.

This clonotype has more than one count but fewer than ten. The chain employs TRBV27 and TRBJ2-5; maybe TRBD1 (6 bases). The CDR3 covers 14 residues. Trimming shortened V by 5 bases and J by 5 bases, and 15 bases separated the two germline ends. Germline assignment: CDR1 MNHEY and CDR2 SMNVEV (reference sequence). CDR3 in DNA: TGTGCCAGCAGTCCCCGGGACATCGGGGAGACCCAGTACTTC. This encodes CASSPRDIGETQYF.

This clonotype was seen only a few times. This sequence joins TRBV12-3 or TRBV12-4 and TRBJ2-3; possible D gene TRBD2, 5 bases. The CDR3 has 15 residues. Trimming took off 0 bases at V and 2 bases at J, with 9 bases between the two ends. The CDR3 nucleotides are TGTGCCAGCAGTTTAGCGCGGGCCCCCACAGATACGCAGTATTTT. This encodes CASSLARAPTDTQYF.

The rearrangement uses TRBV20-1 and TRBJ1-2; D might be TRBD1 (6 bases). The CDR3 sequence is 13 residues long. V lost 7 bases, J lost 4 bases, and 16 bases lay in between. Germline CDR1 reads DFQATT; CDR2 reads SNEGSKA (reference sequence). The CDR3 protein is CSVPSGTTYGYTF. CDR3 DNA sequence: TGCAGTGTCCCGTCCGGGACAACCTATGGCTACACCTTC.

This clonotype was found a few times. The chain uses TRBV7-9 and TRBJ2-2; 7 bases fit TRBD1. Germline CDR1 SEHNR, CDR2 FQNEAQ (reference sequence). The CDR3 spans 16 residues. The junction had 13 bases not matched to a gene; V was cut back by 8 bases and J by 4 bases. DNA of the CDR3: TGTGCCAGCGGGGGTTTCAAGGGGGCGAGCACCGGGGAGCTGTTTTTT. This codes for CASGGFKGASTGELFF.

This chain connects TRBV2 to TRBJ2-1, with 7 bases that match TRBD2. CDR1 and CDR2 (germline): SNHLY, FYNNEI. This CDR3 has 18 amino acids. After removal of 6 bases from V and 0 bases from J, the junction contained 14 bases not matched to a gene. CDR3 sequence reads: CASSPTGLEGSSYNEQFF. CDR3 coding DNA: TGTGCCAGCAGCCCTACAGGACTAGAGGGTAGCTCCTACAATGAGCAGTTCTTC. The variable domain in full, completed from reference TRBV2 and TRBJ2-1, reads EPEVTQTPSHQVTQMGQEVILRCVPISNHLYFYWYRQILGQKVEFLVSFYNNEISEKSEIFDDQFSVERPDGSNFTLKIRSTKLEDSAMYFCASSPTGLEGSSYNEQFFGPGTRLTVL.

This chain joins TRBV6-1 and TRBJ2-1; D is possibly TRBD2 (5 bases). V lost 4 bases, J lost 9 bases, and 13 bases lay in between. Germline V gene lookup returns CDR1 MNHNS and CDR2 SASEGT. This CDR3 has 13 amino acids. The CDR3 spells CASSVGSEAEQFF. The CDR3, as DNA: TGTGCCAGCAGTGTCGGCTCGGAGGCTGAGCAGTTCTTC.

This clonotype was recorded at least ten times. This chain joins TRBV7-3 and TRBJ2-3, with 7 nucleotides matching TRBD2. The CDR3 is 15 residues long. Trimming took 4 bases from V and 4 from J; bases not matched to a gene: 8. The V gene's germline CDR1 is SGHTA and CDR2 FQGTGA. The chain's CDR3 is CASSSGLVAADTQYF. The CDR3 DNA follows: TGTGCCAGCAGCTCCGGACTAGTGGCGGCAGATACGCAGTATTTT.

This clonotype was counted ten times or more. The V call is TRBV20-1, the J call TRBJ2-3; TRBD2 matches 12 bases. The V and J ends lost 3 bases and 0 bases, in that order; junction bases with no gene match: 7. CDR1 is DFQATT and CDR2 is SNEGSKA in the germline V gene (reference sequence). The length of the CDR3 is 17 residues. The CDR3 sequence: CSASGLAGGTSTDTQYF. CDR3 nucleotide sequence: TGCAGTGCTAGTGGGCTAGCGGGAGGGACTAGCACAGATACGCAGTATTTT.

V is TRBV20-1 and J is TRBJ2-7; D not resolved. The CDR3 extends over 13 amino acids. Germline-derived CDR1 and CDR2 are DFQATT and SNEGSKA (reference sequence). V lost 0 bases, J lost 0 bases, and 6 bases lay in between. For the CDR3, the DNA is TGCAGTGCTAGAGAGGTGATCTCCTACGAGCAGTACTTC. Amino acids: CSAREVISYEQYF.